This is a list of T cell receptor beta chains from one sample in a study of blood T cells in healthy people across ages. TCRdb re-derived calls from the 5' RACE reads in MiXCR, one entry per CDR3 protein. The data show approximately 770,000 distinct CDR3 sequences, roughly 64% seen once. Sample: blood. Receptor source: a man aged 30 to 45 in good health. Both conserved end residues are part of each CDR3. The order of the fields is J gene, D gene, V gene, clone size, CDR3 protein, CDR3 DNA. D genes are given only for firm matches. Some rows have no size entry. The others give once, few or many, or a class for an expanded clone.

TRBJ1-2,-,TRBV27,-,CASRLRTIAGYGYTF,TGTGCCAGCAGGCTCCGTACCATCGCCGGCTATGGCTACACCTTC
TRBJ1-2,-,TRBV4-3,-,CASSYLTGGHTF,TGCGCCAGCAGCTATCTGACTGGGGGCCACACCTTC
TRBJ2-5,-,TRBV6-6,-,CASSAQGTQYF,TGTGCCAGCAGCGCACAAGGGACCCAGTACTTT
TRBJ2-2,TRBD1,TRBV28,-,CASSFSGGPNTRELFF,TGTGCCAGCAGTTTTTCAGGGGGACCGAACACCAGGGAGCTGTTTTTT
TRBJ2-7,-,TRBV11-2,-,CASSLLISDYEQYF,TGTGCCAGCAGCTTGTTAATCTCTGACTACGAGCAGTACTTC
TRBJ2-5,TRBD2,TRBV6-5,-,CASRLAEQETQYF,TGTGCCAGCAGACTAGCGGAACAAGAGACCCAGTACTTC
TRBJ2-4,-,TRBV20-1,-,CSAPLAKNIQYF,TGCAGTGCGCCGTTAGCCAAAAACATTCAGTACTTC
TRBJ2-1,-,TRBV9,-,CASSVQVNNEQFF,TGTGCCAGCAGCGTACAGGTCAACAATGAGCAGTTCTTC
TRBJ2-1,-,TRBV20-1,once,CSARDGTVVYNEQFF,TGCAGTGCTAGAGATGGCACGGTGGTCTACAATGAGCAGTTCTTC
TRBJ2-5,-,TRBV12-3/TRBV12-4,-,CASSLGKGEETQYF,TGTGCCAGCAGTTTAGGGAAGGGAGAAGAGACCCAGTACTTC